A selection of T cell receptor beta chains follows, all from one sample in a study of blood T cell repertoires in COVID-19. Clones were read by immunoSEQ multiplex PCR, and TCRdb kept only the in-frame ones, dropping some. The sample has roughly 70,000 clones; about four fifths are singletons. Material: peripheral blood. The receptor source for this set is a man in his 70s who had recovered from COVID-19. The CDR3 runs from the conserved cysteine through the conserved F or W. D genes are given only for firm matches. Some rows have no size entry. The others give once, few or many, or a class for an expanded clone.

d_gene	v_gene	abundance	j_gene	CDR3aa	CDR3nt
TRBD1	TRBV19	.	TRBJ2-2	CASSIRRQGANGELFF	TGTGCCAGTAGTATCCGGCGACAGGGGGCGAACGGGGAGCTGTTTTTT
TRBD1	TRBV7-9	once	TRBJ1-5	CASSSGSDRGGNQPQHF	TGTGCCAGCAGCTCGGGGTCGGACAGGGGTGGCAATCAGCCCCAGCATTTT
TRBD2	TRBV28	.	TRBJ2-7	CASSLSTSGTYEQYF	TGTGCCAGCAGTTTAAGCACTAGCGGTACCTACGAGCAGTACTTC
TRBD1	TRBV5-1	.	TRBJ2-1	CASSPGTGVNEQFF	TGCGCCAGCAGCCCCGGGACAGGGGTCAATGAGCAGTTCTTC
TRBD1	TRBV28	.	TRBJ1-2	CALQPTRGEDYGYTF	TGTGCCCTACAGCCCACCAGGGGGGAAGACTATGGCTACACCTTC
.	TRBV18	.	TRBJ2-1	CASSPPSGNEQFF	TGTGCCAGCTCACCACCGTCCGGCAATGAGCAGTTCTTC
.	TRBV19	.	TRBJ1-1	CASSISTPNTEAFF	TGTGCCAGTAGTATCTCGACACCCAACACTGAAGCTTTCTTT
.	TRBV19	.	TRBJ1-1	CASSISSWGGPNTEAFF	TGTGCCAGTAGTATATCCAGTTGGGGAGGACCCAACACTGAAGCTTTCTTT
TRBD1	TRBV5-1	few	TRBJ2-7	CASSAGQELDEQYF	TGCGCCAGCAGCGCAGGACAGGAGCTCGACGAGCAGTACTTC
TRBD1	TRBV28	.	TRBJ2-7	CASSILTGGRYEQYF	TGTGCCAGCAGTATACTGACAGGGGGTCGTTACGAGCAGTACTTC
TRBD1	TRBV6-5	few	TRBJ2-5	CASRGTAQETQYF	TGTGCCAGCAGAGGGACAGCCCAAGAGACCCAGTACTTC
TRBD2	TRBV4-1	.	TRBJ2-5	CASSQGTSGTMETQYF	TGCGCCAGCAGCCAAGGGACTAGCGGGACTATGGAGACCCAGTACTTC
TRBD1	TRBV5-1	.	TRBJ1-2	CASSFSGTGPSLDGYTF	TGCGCCAGCAGCTTTTCAGGGACAGGGCCGAGTCTTGATGGCTACACCTTC
TRBD1	TRBV13	.	TRBJ1-1	CASSAMGQGKTEAFF	TGTGCCAGCAGCGCAATGGGACAGGGAAAAACTGAAGCTTTCTTT
.	TRBV6-2/TRBV6-3	.	TRBJ2-7	CASSYDFSLAIPYEQYF	TGTGCCAGCAGTTACGATTTTAGCCTAGCGATCCCCTACGAGCAGTACTTC
.	TRBV5-5	.	TRBJ2-3	CASSLAGTTTDTQYF	TGTGCCAGCAGCTTGGCCGGGACAACCACAGATACGCAGTATTTT
TRBD2	TRBV5-1	.	TRBJ2-5	CASSLDGRAIQDRETQYF	TGCGCCAGCAGCTTGGACGGGAGGGCCATCCAAGATCGAGAGACCCAGTACTTC
.	TRBV24-1	.	TRBJ2-7	CATSTVLYYEQYF	TGTGCCACATCGACAGTACTCTACTACGAGCAGTACTTC
TRBD1	TRBV6-6	.	TRBJ2-7	CASVGRTGLTYEQYF	TGTGCCAGCGTCGGCAGGACAGGGTTAACCTACGAGCAGTACTTC
.	TRBV5-6	.	TRBJ2-5	CASRRSGVKETQYF	TGTGCCAGCAGGCGTTCAGGGGTCAAAGAGACCCAGTACTTC
TRBD1	TRBV28	.	TRBJ1-5	CASNLGQGGNQPQHF	TGTGCCAGCAACCTTGGACAGGGCGGGAATCAGCCCCAGCATTTT
.	TRBV21-1	.	TRBJ2-5	CASSKGAGGVETQYF	TGTGCCAGCAGCAAGGGCGCGGGAGGCGTAGAGACCCAGTACTTC
.	TRBV6-2/TRBV6-3	.	TRBJ2-7	CASSYSDSRTANPYEQYF	TGTGCCAGCAGTTACTCCGACAGCAGGACGGCGAACCCCTACGAGCAGTACTTC
TRBD1	TRBV18	.	TRBJ1-1	CASSQGQMNTEAFF	TGTGCCAGCTCACAGGGACAGATGAACACTGAAGCTTTCTTT
TRBD1	TRBV19	.	TRBJ1-5	CASSNTGTGGGVRNQPQHF	TGTGCCAGTAGTAATACCGGGACAGGGGGTGGTGTACGCAATCAGCCCCAGCATTTT
TRBD2	TRBV4-2	.	TRBJ2-2	CASSPGLGGTGELFF	TGTGCCAGCAGCCCGGGACTAGGGGGGACCGGGGAGCTGTTTTTT
.	TRBV6-1	.	TRBJ2-3	CASSGRLTTGTDTQYF	TGTGCCAGCAGTGGACGACTTACAACGGGCACAGATACGCAGTATTTT
.	TRBV11-2	once	TRBJ2-5	CASTQEVEETQYF	TGTGCCAGCACCCAGGAAGTGGAAGAGACCCAGTACTTC
TRBD1	TRBV5-1	.	TRBJ2-7	CASFPERDRGREQYF	TGCGCCAGCTTTCCAGAACGGGACAGGGGGCGCGAGCAGTACTTC
.	TRBV15	.	TRBJ1-5	CATSQDSNQPQHF	TGTGCCACCAGTCAGGATAGCAATCAGCCCCAGCATTTT
TRBD2	TRBV4-1	once	TRBJ2-3	CASSQGGLAGGPDTQYF	TGCGCCAGCAGCCAAGGTGGACTAGCGGGAGGACCAGATACGCAGTATTTT
TRBD1	TRBV28	.	TRBJ1-1	CASSRQGRSTEAFF	TGTGCCAGCAGTCGACAGGGTCGGAGCACTGAAGCTTTCTTT
.	TRBV28	.	TRBJ2-3	CASSLRRQFSSGTDTQYF	TGTGCCAGCAGTTTAAGGCGACAGTTCTCGTCCGGCACAGATACGCAGTATTTT
TRBD1	TRBV7-2	.	TRBJ1-6	CASSPDRASPLHF	TGTGCCAGCAGCCCAGACAGGGCCTCACCCCTCCACTTT
.	TRBV7-9	.	TRBJ1-5	CASSFFPGSSTGSQPQHF	TGTGCCAGCAGCTTTTTTCCAGGATCATCGACCGGCAGTCAGCCCCAGCATTTT
.	TRBV10-3	.	TRBJ2-7	CAIRRTGGDEQYF	TGTGCCATCAGGAGAACTGGGGGCGACGAGCAGTACTTC
.	TRBV28	.	TRBJ1-5	CASSFPSGNNQPQHF	TGTGCCAGCAGTTTCCCGTCGGGGAATAATCAGCCCCAGCATTTT